The 2 T cell receptor beta chains reported below all come from one sample, sequenced in a study of blood T cell repertoires in COVID-19 (dated by TCRdb to the early 2020s). Libraries came from the immunoSEQ multiplex PCR assay. TCRdb stores this immuneACCESS table with in-frame sequences only. Part of the clones is absent; in the studies checked, under half of the shortfall reflects unresolved V genes, and no reason is known for the rest. This sample lists roughly 120,000 clones; approximately 81% were detected once. The ten top clones hold about 1.4% of the sample. The sample consisted of peripheral blood. Receptors originate from a man aged 50 to 60 with acute or convalescent COVID-19.

The J gene is TRBJ1-3, the V gene TRBV6-2 or TRBV6-3; D ambiguous. Germline V lookup: CDR1 MNHEY, CDR2 SVGEGT. Between the trimmed V and J ends, which lost 6 bases and 0 bases, there was a span of 9 bases. This CDR3 comprises 14 residues. CDR3 protein: CASSPADSGNTIYF. CDR3 nucleotide sequence: TGTGCCAGCAGCCCCGCGGACTCTGGAAACACCATATATTTT.

The rearrangement joins TRBV7-9 to TRBJ1-6; TRBD1 matches 8 bases. Germline values: CDR1 SEHNR, CDR2 FQNEAQ (reference sequence). CDR3 length equals 14 residues. V was clipped by 6 bases and J by 6 bases; unmatched bases: 4. The CDR3 reads CASRSDRVNSPLHF. The CDR3 DNA follows: TGTGCCAGCAGGTCGGACAGGGTTAATTCACCCCTCCACTTT.